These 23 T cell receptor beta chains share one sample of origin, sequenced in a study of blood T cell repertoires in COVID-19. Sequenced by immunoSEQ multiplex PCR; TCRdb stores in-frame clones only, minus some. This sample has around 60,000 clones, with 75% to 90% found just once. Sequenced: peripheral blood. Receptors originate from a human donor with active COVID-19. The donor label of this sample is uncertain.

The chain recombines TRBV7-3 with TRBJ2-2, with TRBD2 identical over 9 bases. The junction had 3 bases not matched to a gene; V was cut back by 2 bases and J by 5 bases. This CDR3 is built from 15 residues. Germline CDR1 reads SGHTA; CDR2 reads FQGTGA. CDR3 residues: CASSLPSGTTGELFF. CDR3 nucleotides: TGTGCCAGCAGCTTACCTAGCGGGACGACCGGGGAGCTGTTTTTT.

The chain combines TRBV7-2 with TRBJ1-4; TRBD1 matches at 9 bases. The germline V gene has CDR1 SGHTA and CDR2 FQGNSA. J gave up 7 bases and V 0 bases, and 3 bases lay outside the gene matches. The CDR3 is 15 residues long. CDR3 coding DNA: TGTGCCAGCAGCTTAGCCTCGGACAGGGGTGAAAAACTGTTTTTT. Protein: CASSLASDRGEKLFF.

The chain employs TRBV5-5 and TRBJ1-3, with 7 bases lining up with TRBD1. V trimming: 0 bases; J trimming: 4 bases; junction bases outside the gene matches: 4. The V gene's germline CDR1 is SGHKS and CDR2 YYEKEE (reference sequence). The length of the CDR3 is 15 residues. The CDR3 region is CASSLGQGDGNTIYF. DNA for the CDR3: TGTGCCAGCAGCTTGGGACAGGGCGACGGAAACACCATATATTTT.

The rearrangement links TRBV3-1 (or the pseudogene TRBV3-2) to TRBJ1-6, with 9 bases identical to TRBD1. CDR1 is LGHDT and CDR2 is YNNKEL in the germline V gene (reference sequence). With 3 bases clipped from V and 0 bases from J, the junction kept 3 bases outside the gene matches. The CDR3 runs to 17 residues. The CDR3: CASSHDRGSSYNSPLHF. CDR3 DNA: TGTGCCAGCAGCCATGACAGGGGGAGCTCCTATAATTCACCCCTCCACTTT.

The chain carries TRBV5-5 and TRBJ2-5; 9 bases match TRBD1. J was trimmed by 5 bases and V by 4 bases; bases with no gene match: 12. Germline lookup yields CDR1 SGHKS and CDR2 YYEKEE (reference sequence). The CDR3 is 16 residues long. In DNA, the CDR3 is TGTGCCAGCAGCCCGATTACAGGGGGCGCGGGGGAGACCCAGTACTTC. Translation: CASSPITGGAGETQYF.

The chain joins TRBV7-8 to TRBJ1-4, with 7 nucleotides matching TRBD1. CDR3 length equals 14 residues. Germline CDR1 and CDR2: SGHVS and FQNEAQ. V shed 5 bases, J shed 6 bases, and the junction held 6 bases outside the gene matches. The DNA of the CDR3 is TGTGCCAGCAGCGGTCGGGACAGTTATGAAAAACTGTTTTTT. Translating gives CASSGRDSYEKLFF.

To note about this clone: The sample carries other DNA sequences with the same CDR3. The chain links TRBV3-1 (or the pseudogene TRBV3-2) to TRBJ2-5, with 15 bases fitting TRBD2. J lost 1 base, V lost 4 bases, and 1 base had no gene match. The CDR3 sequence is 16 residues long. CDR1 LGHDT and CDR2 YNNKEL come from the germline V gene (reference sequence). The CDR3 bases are TGTGCCAGCAGCCCGGGACTAGCGGGAGGCCAAGAGACCCAGTACTTC. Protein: CASSPGLAGGQETQYF.

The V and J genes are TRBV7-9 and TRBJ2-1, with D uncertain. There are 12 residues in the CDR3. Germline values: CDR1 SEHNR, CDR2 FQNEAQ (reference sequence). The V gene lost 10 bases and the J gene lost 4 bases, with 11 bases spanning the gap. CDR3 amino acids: CATLSLYNEQFF. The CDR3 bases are TGTGCCACCTTGAGCCTATACAATGAGCAGTTCTTC.

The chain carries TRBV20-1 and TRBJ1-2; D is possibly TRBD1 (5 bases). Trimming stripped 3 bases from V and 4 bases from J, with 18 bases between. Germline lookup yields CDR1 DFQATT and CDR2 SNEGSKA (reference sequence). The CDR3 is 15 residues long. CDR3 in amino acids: CSASILTGGAYGYTF. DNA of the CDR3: TGCAGTGCTAGTATCCTTACAGGTGGGGCCTATGGCTACACCTTC.

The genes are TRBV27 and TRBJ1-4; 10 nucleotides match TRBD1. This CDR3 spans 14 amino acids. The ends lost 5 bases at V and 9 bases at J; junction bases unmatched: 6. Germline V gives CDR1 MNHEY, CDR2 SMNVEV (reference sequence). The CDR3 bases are TGTGCCAGCAGTACCGGGACAGGGGACAAAAAACTGTTTTTT. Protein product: CASSTGTGDKKLFF.

The CDR3 DNA follows: TGTGCCACCAGCCTAGCGGGAGGGAGTGAGCAGTTCTTC. Translated: CATSLAGGSEQFF. The chain couples TRBV24-1 to TRBJ2-1, with 12 bases matching TRBD2. The V gene's germline CDR1 is KGHDR and CDR2 SFDVKD. CDR3 size: 13 residues. The junction had 3 bases not matched to a gene; V was cut back by 7 bases and J by 9 bases.

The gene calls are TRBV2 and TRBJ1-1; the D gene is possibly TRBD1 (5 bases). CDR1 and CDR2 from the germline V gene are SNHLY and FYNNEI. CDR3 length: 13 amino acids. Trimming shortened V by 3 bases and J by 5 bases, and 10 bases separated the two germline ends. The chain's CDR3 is CASSEEGRTEAFF. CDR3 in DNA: TGTGCCAGCAGTGAGGAGGGGCGGACTGAAGCTTTCTTT. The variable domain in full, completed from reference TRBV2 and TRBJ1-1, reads EPEVTQTPSHQVTQMGQEVILRCVPISNHLYFYWYRQILGQKVEFLVSFYNNEISEKSEIFDDQFSVERPDGSNFTLKIRSTKLEDSAMYFCASSEEGRTEAFFGQGTRLTVV.

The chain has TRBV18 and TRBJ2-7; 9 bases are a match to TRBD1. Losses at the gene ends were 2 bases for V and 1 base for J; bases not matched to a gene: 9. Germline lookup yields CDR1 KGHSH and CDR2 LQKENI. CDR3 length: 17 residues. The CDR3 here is CASSPIQTGGQSYEQYF. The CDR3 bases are TGTGCCAGCTCACCAATCCAGACAGGGGGACAGTCCTACGAGCAGTACTTC.

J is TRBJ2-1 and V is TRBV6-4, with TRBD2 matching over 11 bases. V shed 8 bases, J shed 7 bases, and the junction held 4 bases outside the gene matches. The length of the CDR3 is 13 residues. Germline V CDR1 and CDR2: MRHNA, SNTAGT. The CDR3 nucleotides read TGTGCCAGCTCATTAGCGGGGGGGAATGAGCAGTTCTTC. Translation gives CASSLAGGNEQFF.

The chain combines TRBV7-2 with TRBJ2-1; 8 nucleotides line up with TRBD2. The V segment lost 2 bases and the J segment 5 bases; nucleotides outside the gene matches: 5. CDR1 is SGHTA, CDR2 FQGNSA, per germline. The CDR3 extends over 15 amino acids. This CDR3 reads CASSLSGGKDNEQFF. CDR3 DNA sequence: TGTGCCAGCAGCTTAAGCGGGGGCAAAGACAATGAGCAGTTCTTC.

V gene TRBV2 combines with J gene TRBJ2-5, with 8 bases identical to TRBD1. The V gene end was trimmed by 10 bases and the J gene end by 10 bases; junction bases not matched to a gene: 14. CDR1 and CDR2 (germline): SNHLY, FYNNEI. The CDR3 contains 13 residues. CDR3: CANRPGGIRDQYF. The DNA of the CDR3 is TGTGCCAACCGGCCAGGGGGCATAAGGGACCAGTACTTC.

The CDR3 here is CAISDDRDETQYF. CDR3 bases: TGTGCCATCAGTGACGACAGGGACGAGACCCAGTACTTC. The rearrangement joins TRBV10-3 to TRBJ2-5; 7 bases line up with TRBD1. The length of the CDR3 is 13 residues. V gave up 3 bases and J gave up 5 bases; unmatched junction bases: 3. Germline V gene sequence: CDR1 ENHRY, CDR2 SYGVKD.

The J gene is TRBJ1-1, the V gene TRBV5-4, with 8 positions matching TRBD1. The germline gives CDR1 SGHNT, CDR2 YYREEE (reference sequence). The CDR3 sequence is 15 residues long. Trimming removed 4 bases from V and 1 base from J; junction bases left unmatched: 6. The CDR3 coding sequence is TGTGCCAGCAGCCCAGCGACAGGGGCGAACACTGAAGCTTTCTTT. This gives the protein CASSPATGANTEAFF.

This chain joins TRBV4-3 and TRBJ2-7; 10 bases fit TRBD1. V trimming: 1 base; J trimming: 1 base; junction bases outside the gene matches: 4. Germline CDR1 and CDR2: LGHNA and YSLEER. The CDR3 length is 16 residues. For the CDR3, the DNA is TGCGCCAGCAGCCAAGCGGGGACAGGGGAGTCCTACGAGCAGTACTTC. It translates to CASSQAGTGESYEQYF.

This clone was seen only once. Here the CDR3 reads CASSLAGQGAGEQFF. The CDR3 DNA reads TGTGCCAGCAGCTTGGCGGGACAGGGGGCCGGTGAGCAGTTCTTC. V usage is TRBV5-5 and J usage is TRBJ2-1, with 12 bases fitting TRBD1. CDR3 length: 15 residues. Germline V CDR1 and CDR2: SGHKS, YYEKEE (reference sequence). The trim removed 0 bases at V and 9 bases at J, leaving 4 bases unmatched.

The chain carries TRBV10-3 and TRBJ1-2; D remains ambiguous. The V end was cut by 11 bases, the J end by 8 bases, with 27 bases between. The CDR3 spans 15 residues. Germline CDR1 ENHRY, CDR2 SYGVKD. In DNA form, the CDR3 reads TGTGCCGCCGGGTCGTCCTGGCCCCCTACGGGGGGCTACACCTTC. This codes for CAAGSSWPPTGGYTF.

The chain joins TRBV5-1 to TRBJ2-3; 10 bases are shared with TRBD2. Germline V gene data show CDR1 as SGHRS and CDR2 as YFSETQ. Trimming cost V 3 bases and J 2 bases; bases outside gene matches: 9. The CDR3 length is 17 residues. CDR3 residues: CASSSPQRGGDTDTQYF. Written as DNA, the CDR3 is TGCGCCAGCAGCTCCCCTCAGCGGGGGGGCGACACAGATACGCAGTATTTT. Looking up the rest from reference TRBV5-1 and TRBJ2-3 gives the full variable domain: KAGVTQTPRYLIKTRGQQVTLSCSPISGHRSVSWYQQTPGQGLQFLFEYFSETQRNKGNFPGRFSGRQFSNSRSEMNVSTLELGDSALYLCASSSPQRGGDTDTQYFGPGTRLTVL.

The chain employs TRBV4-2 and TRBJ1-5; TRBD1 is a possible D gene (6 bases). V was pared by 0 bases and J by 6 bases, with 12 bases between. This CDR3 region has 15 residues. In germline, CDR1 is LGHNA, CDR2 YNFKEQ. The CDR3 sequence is CASSQEPSQGQPQHF. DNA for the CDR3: TGTGCCAGCAGCCAAGAACCTTCACAGGGTCAGCCCCAGCATTTT.